This T cell receptor (beta chain) is drawn from a study of blood T cell repertoires in COVID-19. Study-wide context: In each case, the material was cDNA or gDNA derived from T cells, B-cell-depleted T cells, or PBMCs.

As originally analysed: Amplifying reference gene primers gave estimates of nucleated cell counts. Libraries were prepared by immunoSEQ multiplex PCR; TCRdb keeps only in-frame clonotypes and omits some of them. V and J calls plus clone size are reproduced from that table; the DNA served to infer D and trimming. The data show approximately 230,000 clones, around 82% seen once. The source is a woman at least 80 years old with active or convalescent COVID-19. The sequenced sample consisted of peripheral blood.

This CDR3 is CASSAPGHRTGNTIYF. For the CDR3, the DNA is TGTGCCAGCAGCGCCCCGGGACACCGTACTGGAAACACCATATATTTT. The chain links TRBV9 to TRBJ1-3, with a possible D match to TRBD1 (6 bases). Germline V gene sequence: CDR1 SGDLS, CDR2 YYNGEE. The CDR3 sequence is 16 residues long. V lost 3 bases to trimming and J lost 2 bases, with 15 bases between them. The full variable domain, rest sourced from reference TRBV9 and TRBJ1-3, is DSGVTQTPKHLITATGQRVTLRCSPRSGDLSVYWYQQSLDQGLQFLIQYYNGEERAKGNILERFSAQQFPDLHSELNLSSLELGDSALYFCASSAPGHRTGNTIYFGEGSWLTVV.